A single sample is the source of the 26 T cell receptor beta chains below, sequenced in a study of a mutant IDH1 vaccine in newly diagnosed glioma. The time point is: week 23, last vaccination. It was 300 ug of mutant IDH1 20-mer peptide that made up each vaccine dose, given with topical imiquimod. Clones were sequenced by immunoSEQ multiplex PCR, and TCRdb holds only the in-frame ones, with some missing. Among roughly 74,000 clones listed, around 85% were seen once. Their antigen targets remain unknown. Specimen: PBMCs, collected from a glioma patient whose treatment included an IDH1 peptide vaccine. The receptors were gathered from a woman in her forties or fifties with glioma.

This clone was seen once. The CDR3 loop is CASSEDFLAGNQETQYF. The DNA of the CDR3 is TGTGCCAGCAGTGAAGATTTCCTAGCGGGGAACCAAGAGACCCAGTACTTC. The V call is TRBV6-1, the J call TRBJ2-5, with 9 nucleotides matching TRBD2. J gave up 0 bases and V 1 base, and 6 bases lay outside the gene matches. The CDR3 length is 17 residues. CDR1 is MNHNS and CDR2 is SASEGT in the germline V gene.

The genes are TRBV2 and TRBJ1-4; possible D gene TRBD1, 6 bases. Trimming removed 7 bases at V and 4 bases at J, with 10 bases between. The CDR3 spans 13 residues. Germline CDR1 and CDR2: SNHLY and FYNNEI. Here the CDR3 DNA reads TGTGCCAGCACTGGACAGATTAATGAAAAACTGTTTTTT. It is translated as CASTGQINEKLFF.

The chain employs TRBV5-1 and TRBJ2-2; D uncertain. Deletions cut 2 bases from V and 4 bases from J, with 9 bases between. The CDR3 contains 14 residues. The germline V gene encodes CDR1 SGHRS and CDR2 YFSETQ. This CDR3 reads CASSFSGPTGELFF. As DNA, the CDR3 is TGCGCCAGCAGCTTTTCTGGACCCACCGGGGAGCTGTTTTTT.

The V and J genes are TRBV30 and TRBJ2-5; no definite D call. CDR3 length: 14 residues. Germline CDR1 GTSNPN, CDR2 SVGIG (reference sequence). V lost 3 bases, J lost 0 bases, and 11 bases lay in between. In nucleotides, the CDR3 is TGTGCCTGGAGCCGTGGCAGTAACCAAGAGACCCAGTACTTC. It yields the protein CAWSRGSNQETQYF. Looking up the rest from reference TRBV30 and TRBJ2-5 gives the full variable domain: SQTIHQWPATLVQPVGSPLSLECTVEGTSNPNLYWYRQAAGRGLQLLFYSVGIGQISSEVPQNLSASRPQDRQFILSSKKLLLSDSGFYLCAWSRGSNQETQYFGPGTRLLVL.

This sequence joins TRBV6-5 and TRBJ2-7; no clear D gene. The germline CDR1 and CDR2 sequences are MNHEY and SVGAGI. V gave up 4 bases and J gave up 0 bases, with 16 bases separating them. This CDR3 is built from 16 residues. CDR3 coding DNA: TGTGCCAGCAGTTCCTACTCGGACGCTCGCTCCTACGAGCAGTACTTC. This gives the protein CASSSYSDARSYEQYF.

The rearrangement uses TRBV28 and TRBJ2-1; the match to TRBD1 covers 7 bases. The CDR3 contains 15 residues. Trimming removed 1 base from V and 3 bases from J; junction bases left unmatched: 3. The germline CDR1 and CDR2 sequences are MDHEN and SYDVKM. The CDR3 DNA reads as TGTGCCAGCAGTTTATATACAGGGGTCTACAATGAGCAGTTCTTC. Its protein is CASSLYTGVYNEQFF.

The chain couples TRBV25-1 to TRBJ2-2; D remains ambiguous. Trimming cost V 3 bases and J 3 bases, with 11 bases left between them. CDR1 is MGHDK and CDR2 is SYGVNS in the germline V gene. The CDR3 loop spans 15 amino acids. This CDR3 is CASSDPRAYTGELFF. The DNA for the CDR3 is TGTGCCAGCAGTGACCCCCGGGCGTACACCGGGGAGCTGTTTTTT.

The chain links TRBV11-2 to TRBJ2-3; TRBD2 aligns across 11 bases. CDR3 length: 19 residues. Germline trimming cut 1 base from V and 0 bases from J; bases unmatched to any gene: 9. CDR1 is SGHAT, CDR2 FQNNGV, per germline. The CDR3 coding sequence is TGTGCCAGCAGCTTAGTTACCCCGACTAGCGGGGCTAGCACAGATACGCAGTATTTT. Its translation is CASSLVTPTSGASTDTQYF.

This rearrangement joins TRBV18 to TRBJ1-5; 11 nucleotides agree with TRBD1. Germline V lookup: CDR1 KGHSH, CDR2 LQKENI. CDR3 length equals 15 residues. The V segment lost 6 bases and the J segment 7 bases; nucleotides outside the gene matches: 8. The CDR3 coding sequence is TGTGCCAGCTCGCCGTCCCGGGACAGGGGGCAGCCCCAGCATTTT. This sequence encodes CASSPSRDRGQPQHF.

The V and J genes are TRBV4-2 and TRBJ2-7; TRBD1 matches 12 bases. The CDR3 runs 15 residues. Germline assignment: CDR1 LGHNA and CDR2 YNFKEQ. J was trimmed by 4 bases and V by 6 bases; bases with no gene match: 7. CDR3 coding DNA: TGTGCCAGCAGTCCCCCGGGACAGGGGGCTTACGAGCAGTACTTC. Amino acids: CASSPPGQGAYEQYF.

The V call is TRBV9, the J call TRBJ2-7, with D possibly being TRBD2 (6 bases). The germline V gene has CDR1 SGDLS and CDR2 YYNGEE. The V end was cut by 3 bases, the J end by 0 bases, with 10 bases between. The CDR3 is made up of 14 amino acids. The CDR3 reads CASSGRDASYEQYF. The CDR3 DNA reads TGTGCCAGCAGCGGGAGGGACGCCTCCTACGAGCAGTACTTC.

This clone was observed a handful of times. The rearrangement links TRBV6-6 to TRBJ2-7; the D gene is possibly TRBD1 (6 bases). Germline loops: CDR1 MNHNY, CDR2 SVGAGI (reference sequence). The CDR3 runs to 14 residues. V lost 8 bases, J lost 0 bases, and 14 bases lay in between. The CDR3 here is CASSIRDISYEQYF. The CDR3 nucleotides read TGTGCCAGCTCAATCCGGGACATCTCCTACGAGCAGTACTTC.

The J gene is TRBJ2-5, the V gene TRBV9, with 10 bases identical to TRBD2. The CDR3 covers 15 residues. The germline gives CDR1 SGDLS, CDR2 YYNGEE. With 0 bases clipped from V and 4 bases from J, the junction kept 3 bases outside the gene matches. In DNA form, the CDR3 reads TGTGCCAGCAGCGTAGGGTTAGCGGGGGGAGAGACCCAGTACTTC. It codes for CASSVGLAGGETQYF.

The genes are TRBV6-1 and TRBJ1-5; D gene ambiguous. With 3 bases removed from V and 7 bases from J, the gap between germline ends came to 22 bases. The CDR3 has 17 residues. Germline loops: CDR1 MNHNS, CDR2 SASEGT. CDR3 sequence (DNA): TGTGCCAGCAGTGATCTCGCGCGGGCCGTCCTGGGGCAGCCCCAGCATTTT. Protein sequence: CASSDLARAVLGQPQHF.

In its sample, this clone was seen once. V usage is TRBV7-3 and J usage is TRBJ2-1; TRBD1 might be the D (6 bases). The CDR3 sequence is 15 residues long. The V end was cut by 5 bases, the J end by 1 base, with 12 bases between. The V gene's germline CDR1 is SGHTA and CDR2 FQGTGA. The CDR3 DNA reads as TGTGCCAGCAGCCTCACAGGGACGTCCTACAATGAGCAGTTCTTC. Translating it yields CASSLTGTSYNEQFF.

This sequence joins TRBV7-9 and TRBJ2-7; weak D call: TRBD2 (7 bases). Trimming pared 5 bases from V and 8 bases from J, leaving 13 bases between. Germline V gene sequence: CDR1 SEHNR, CDR2 FQNEAQ (reference sequence). The CDR3 loop spans 12 amino acids. CDR3 protein: CASSEGGLKQYF. The CDR3 nucleotides are TGTGCCAGCAGCGAGGGGGGGTTGAAGCAGTACTTC.

The chain joins TRBV10-3 to TRBJ2-1; no firm D call. CDR1 is ENHRY, CDR2 SYGVKD, per germline. This CDR3 is built from 13 residues. V lost 8 bases to trimming and J lost 1 base, with 9 bases between them. This CDR3 is CAIGASSYNEQFF. The CDR3 DNA reads TGTGCCATCGGAGCTAGTTCCTACAATGAGCAGTTCTTC.

The rearrangement joins TRBV6-5 to TRBJ1-1, with 9 nucleotides matching TRBD1. CDR3 length equals 12 residues. Unmatched junction bases numbered 2, after V lost 5 bases and J lost 7 bases. Germline CDR1 and CDR2: MNHEY and SVGAGI. As DNA, the CDR3 is TGTGCCAGCAGTCGGGGACAGGGTGAAGCTTTCTTT. This codes for CASSRGQGEAFF.

The chain employs TRBV6-5 and TRBJ2-7, with 7 bases lining up with TRBD1. CDR1 and CDR2 from the germline V gene are MNHEY and SVGAGI. Germline trimming cut 5 bases from V and 7 bases from J; bases unmatched to any gene: 14. The CDR3 sequence is 15 residues long. In nucleotides, the CDR3 is TGTGCCAGCAGTCGCGACAGGGCCCCGGGTTGGGAGCAGTACTTC. Residues: CASSRDRAPGWEQYF.

The chain is built from TRBV7-8 and TRBJ2-1; 7 positions match TRBD1. V dropped 4 bases and J dropped 2; count of bases not matched to a gene: 8. Germline V lookup: CDR1 SGHVS, CDR2 FQNEAQ. This CDR3 comprises 16 residues. In DNA, the CDR3 is TGTGCCAGCAGCTCCTATCGACAGGGCACCTACAATGAGCAGTTCTTC. This gives the protein CASSSYRQGTYNEQFF.

V usage is TRBV5-1 and J usage is TRBJ1-2; 7 bases fit TRBD1. This CDR3 region has 17 residues. J lost 4 bases, V lost 5 bases, and 17 bases had no gene match. CDR1 and CDR2 (germline): SGHRS, YFSETQ. The CDR3 here is CASRSGTAVLAFYGYTF. CDR3 sequence (DNA): TGCGCCAGCAGATCGGGGACAGCGGTCCTGGCCTTCTATGGCTACACCTTC.

The chain recombines TRBV9 with TRBJ2-1; the match to TRBD1 covers 7 bases. The ends lost 4 bases at V and 6 bases at J; junction bases unmatched: 10. This CDR3 has 15 amino acids. Germline values: CDR1 SGDLS, CDR2 YYNGEE. CDR3 nucleotide sequence: TGTGCCAGCAGCCTAGGGGTTAGGGGGCTCAATGAGCAGTTCTTC. This translates into CASSLGVRGLNEQFF.

Concerning this clone: One junction end disagrees with the germline gene, perhaps due to a read error. The chain couples TRBV7-2 to TRBJ2-3, with D maybe TRBD2 (6 bases). The CDR3 runs to 15 residues. Germline V lookup: CDR1 SGHTA, CDR2 FQGNSA. Here the CDR3 DNA reads TGTGCCAGCAGATTAGGGGACTTCAGCACAGATACGCAGTATTTT. It translates to CASRLGDFSTDTQYF.

The V gene is TRBV6-6, the J gene TRBJ2-5; D is undetermined. The DNA end favors TRBJ2-7, so the J call may be wrong. CDR3 length equals 11 residues. CDR1 MNHNY and CDR2 SVGAGI come from the germline V gene (reference sequence). The CDR3 loop is CASALPYEQYF. CDR3 nucleotides: TGTGCCAGCGCACTCCCCTACGAGCAGTACTTC.

This clone was seen only once. The rearrangement uses TRBV5-4 and TRBJ2-3; D is uncertain. Germline lookup yields CDR1 SGHNT and CDR2 YYREEE (reference sequence). The CDR3 is 15 amino acids. Trimming cost V 0 bases and J 2 bases, with 10 bases left between them. The CDR3 DNA sequence: TGTGCCAGCAGCTTGGCGGGCAGGACCACAGATACGCAGTATTTT. Translating gives CASSLAGRTTDTQYF.

The rearrangement uses TRBV2 and TRBJ2-6, with 9 bases identical to TRBD1. V shed 6 bases, J shed 2 bases, and the junction held 5 bases outside the gene matches. From germline, CDR1 is SNHLY and CDR2 FYNNEI. The length of the CDR3 is 16 residues. The chain's CDR3 is CASRPTGGAGANVLTF. CDR3 in DNA: TGTGCCAGCAGGCCTACAGGGGGCGCTGGGGCCAACGTCCTGACTTTC.